This T cell receptor (beta chain) was found in a study of blood T cell repertoires in COVID-19. Repertoires were generated with immunoSEQ multiplex PCR, while TCRdb's copy carries only in-frame clones and drops some. The table records roughly 320,000 clones, approximately 84% of them present only once. Participants reported their clinical history, and cohort assignment relied on those reports. The TCR comes from a man aged 30 to 39 who had recovered from COVID-19. Sequencing was carried out using PBMCs or T cells enriched from blood (not recorded which).

CDR3: CASSLEVGTYEQYF. As DNA, the CDR3 is TGTGCCAGCAGCTTAGAGGTCGGGACCTACGAGCAGTACTTC. The chain has TRBV7-2 and TRBJ2-7, with a possible D match to TRBD2 (5 bases). This CDR3 spans 14 amino acids. CDR1 and CDR2 (germline): SGHTA, FQGNSA. Between the trimmed V and J ends, which lost 1 base and 2 bases, there was a span of 9 bases.